The 30 T cell receptor beta chains below were found in one sample sequenced in a study of blood T cell repertoires in COVID-19. Data came from immunoSEQ multiplex PCR; TCRdb stores just in-frame clones and leaves some out. The sample lists 150,000 or so clones, 70% to 90% seen once, with about 1.2% in the top ten. The sample consisted of PBMCs or T cells enriched from blood (not recorded which). All receptors derive from a young woman with acute COVID-19.

This chain uses TRBV7-2 with TRBJ2-5; D is uncertain. The length of the CDR3 is 14 residues. Trimming took off 1 base at V and 5 bases at J, with 11 bases between the two ends. Germline V gene sequence: CDR1 SGHTA, CDR2 FQGNSA. The DNA of the CDR3 is TGTGCCAGCAGCTTAGTTATCGCCGGGGAGACCCAGTACTTC. Its protein is CASSLVIAGETQYF.

The chain carries TRBV6-5 and TRBJ1-4; weak D call: TRBD1 (5 bases). CDR3 size: 14 residues. Germline V gives CDR1 MNHEY, CDR2 SVGAGI. Trimming removed 7 bases from V and 8 bases from J, with 17 bases in between. The CDR3: CASNLQADVEKLFF. In DNA, the CDR3 is TGTGCCAGCAACCTACAGGCAGACGTAGAAAAACTGTTTTTT.

CDR3 sequence: CASRDPGSSYEQYF. In nucleotides, the CDR3 is TGTGCCAGCAGAGACCCTGGGAGCTCCTACGAGCAGTACTTC. The chain combines TRBV27 with TRBJ2-7, with a tentative D call TRBD2 (5 bases). V lost 6 bases and J 0 bases, leaving 12 bases between the germline ends. The CDR3 extends over 14 amino acids. Germline CDR1 MNHEY, CDR2 SMNVEV (reference sequence).

The rearrangement links TRBV7-8 to TRBJ1-2; possibly TRBD1 for D (6 bases). This CDR3 region has 17 residues. CDR1 is SGHVS and CDR2 is FQNEAQ in the germline V gene. The V and J ends lost 5 bases and 0 bases respectively, with 19 bases between them. CDR3 amino acids: CASSNEKTGSANYGYTF. CDR3 in DNA: TGTGCCAGCAGCAACGAAAAGACAGGATCCGCTAACTATGGCTACACCTTC.

The chain links TRBV4-1 to TRBJ2-2; perhaps TRBD2 as D (5 bases). The germline V and J ends were trimmed by 2 bases and 0 bases, with 13 bases remaining between them. Germline V gene data show CDR1 as MGHRA and CDR2 as YSYEKL. The CDR3 covers 17 residues. CDR3 coding DNA: TGCGCCAGCAGCCAAAATGGTATTAGCGCGAACACCGGGGAGCTGTTTTTT. Encoded protein: CASSQNGISANTGELFF.

Here the CDR3 reads CAWAPGTFIGELFF. For the CDR3, the DNA is TGTGCCTGGGCTCCCGGGACATTCATCGGGGAGCTGTTTTTT. The chain uses TRBV30 and TRBJ2-2, with D perhaps TRBD1 (6 bases). The germline gives CDR1 GTSNPN, CDR2 SVGIG (reference sequence). Deletions cut 5 bases from V and 7 bases from J, with 17 bases between. This CDR3 is 14 amino acids long.

This clone is a singleton in its sample. The genes are TRBV28 and TRBJ2-6; a possible D gene is TRBD1 (5 bases). The CDR3 length is 16 residues. Trimming pared 3 bases from V and 2 bases from J, leaving 11 bases between. Germline loops: CDR1 MDHEN, CDR2 SYDVKM. CDR3 nucleotide sequence: TGTGCCAGCAGTTTCCTCCAGGGAACTGGGGCCAACGTCCTGACTTTC. Its translation: CASSFLQGTGANVLTF.

The chain employs TRBV18 and TRBJ2-3; no clear D gene. The V gene lost 6 bases and the J gene lost 6 bases, with 10 bases spanning the gap. The CDR3 spans 12 residues. Looked up from germline, CDR1 is KGHSH and CDR2 is LQKENI. CDR3 DNA: TGTGCCAGCTCTCCCCTGCGGGATACGCAGTATTTT. Translation: CASSPLRDTQYF.

The V and J genes are TRBV5-4 and TRBJ2-1; D not certain. V was trimmed by 0 bases and J by 8 bases, leaving 6 bases between them. CDR1 and CDR2 (germline): SGHNT, YYREEE (reference sequence). There are 12 residues in the CDR3. The CDR3: CASSLGLDEQFF. In DNA form, the CDR3 reads TGTGCCAGCAGCTTGGGGCTCGATGAGCAGTTCTTC.

The chain carries TRBV9 and TRBJ1-4; 8 positions match TRBD1. The CDR3 consists of 15 residues. V was pared by 3 bases and J by 4 bases, with 5 bases of the junction left unmatched. Per germline, CDR1 SGDLS and CDR2 YYNGEE. The CDR3 reads CASSATGARNEKLFF. The CDR3 DNA is TGTGCCAGCAGCGCGACAGGGGCCCGTAATGAAAAACTGTTTTTT.

J is TRBJ2-7 and V is TRBV5-1, with 14 bases identical to TRBD2. CDR1 and CDR2 (germline): SGHRS, YFSETQ. With 6 bases clipped from V and 6 bases from J, the junction kept 11 bases outside the gene matches. This CDR3 is 16 amino acids long. CDR3 sequence: CASMATGTSGSGEQYF. The CDR3 coding sequence is TGCGCCAGCATGGCCACCGGGACTAGCGGGAGCGGCGAGCAGTACTTC.

The V and J genes are TRBV19 and TRBJ1-2; the match to TRBD1 covers 7 bases. The germline V gene has CDR1 LNHDA and CDR2 SQIVND (reference sequence). V gave up 7 bases and J gave up 8 bases; unmatched junction bases: 16. The CDR3 totals 15 residues. CDR3 coding DNA: TGTGCCAGTAAACAACAGGGGCCCGGACTTAAGGGCTACACCTTC. Translation: CASKQQGPGLKGYTF.

V is TRBV2 and J is TRBJ2-1; 8 nucleotides align to TRBD1. From germline, CDR1 is SNHLY and CDR2 FYNNEI. V lost 4 bases, J lost 9 bases, and 5 bases stayed unmatched. This CDR3 region has 13 residues. DNA for the CDR3: TGTGCCAGCAGTGCGTCAGGGGGCCTTGAGCAGTTCTTC. Encoded protein: CASSASGGLEQFF.

The chain recombines TRBV21-1 with TRBJ2-1; TRBD2, the table's D call, lacks a check against the DNA. TRBV21-1 is classified as a pseudogene. The CDR3 sequence is 15 residues long. The DNA for the CDR3 is TGTGCCAGTGACCCCACTAGCGGGATCATCCATGAGCAGTTCTTC. This encodes CASDPTSGIIHEQFF.

The V call is TRBV3-1 (or the pseudogene TRBV3-2), the J call TRBJ2-7; TRBD2 matches at 8 bases. From germline, CDR1 is LGHDT and CDR2 YNNKEL (reference sequence). The junction had 9 bases not matched to a gene; V was cut back by 4 bases and J by 4 bases. The CDR3 loop spans 15 amino acids. The CDR3 DNA sequence: TGTGCCAGCAGCCGAGGGCCAGCGGGAGCGTACGAGCAGTACTTC. It translates to CASSRGPAGAYEQYF.

This CDR3 is CATKPGSGSLNSPLHF. The CDR3 DNA is TGTGCCACCAAGCCTGGGTCCGGGTCGCTTAATTCACCCCTCCACTTT. The rearrangement uses TRBV2 and TRBJ1-6; unclear D gene. This CDR3 is built from 16 residues. Trimming took 10 bases from V and 6 from J, leaving 22 bases between them. Germline loops: CDR1 SNHLY, CDR2 FYNNEI. Variable domain in full (rest from reference TRBV2 and TRBJ1-6): EPEVTQTPSHQVTQMGQEVILRCVPISNHLYFYWYRQILGQKVEFLVSFYNNEISEKSEIFDDQFSVERPDGSNFTLKIRSTKLEDSAMYFCATKPGSGSLNSPLHFGNGTRLTVT.

This chain uses TRBV30 with TRBJ1-1, with 9 bases fitting TRBD1. The CDR3 loop spans 13 amino acids. Trimming took 5 bases from V and 4 from J; bases not matched to a gene: 5. Germline V lookup: CDR1 GTSNPN, CDR2 SVGIG (reference sequence). The CDR3 coding sequence is TGTGCCTGGTGTGGGGGACAGGGCACTGAAGCTTTCTTT. It is translated as CAWCGGQGTEAFF.

The genes are TRBV5-1 and TRBJ1-5; D not resolved. V shed 4 bases and J shed 5 bases, with 10 bases lying between them. Germline CDR1 reads SGHRS; CDR2 reads YFSETQ. CDR3 size: 13 residues. CDR3 region: CASSVDRDQPQHF. The CDR3 DNA follows: TGCGCCAGCAGCGTCGACCGGGATCAGCCCCAGCATTTT.

The chain employs TRBV4-3 and TRBJ2-2; the D gene is possibly TRBD1 (6 bases). The CDR3 extends over 16 amino acids. Per germline, CDR1 LGHNA and CDR2 YSLEER. The V end lost 4 bases, the J end lost 6 bases, and 18 bases lay between the germline ends. Here the CDR3 DNA reads TGCGCCAGCAGCCGCGAGGGGGTTCTTCAGTCCGGGGAGCTGTTTTTT. Residues: CASSREGVLQSGELFF.

The chain is built from TRBV7-9 and TRBJ1-4; D is ambiguous. The CDR3 totals 13 residues. Germline loops: CDR1 SEHNR, CDR2 FQNEAQ (reference sequence). Trimming removed 4 bases from V and 8 bases from J, with 11 bases in between. The CDR3 coding sequence is TGTGCCAGCAGCTCCCGGACGGGGGAAAAACTGTTTTTT. This gives the protein CASSSRTGEKLFF.

To note about this clone: The germline gene is not matched at one end of the junction; a read error may be the cause. The chain couples TRBV18 to TRBJ2-5, with D possibly being TRBD1 (6 bases). The CDR3 consists of 12 residues. Germline-derived CDR1 and CDR2 are KGHSH and LQKENI. In nucleotides, the CDR3 is TGTGCCAGCTCACCGGACAGTGAGACCCGGTACTTC. Amino acids: CASSPDSETRYF.

The J gene is TRBJ2-7, the V gene TRBV2; TRBD1 aligns across 9 bases. CDR1 is SNHLY and CDR2 is FYNNEI in the germline V gene. The CDR3 runs 16 residues. With 0 bases clipped from V and 5 bases from J, the junction kept 8 bases outside the gene matches. CDR3 nucleotides: TGTGCCAGCAGTGAAGCCCCCGGGACAGGGAGACACGAGCAGTACTTC. This translates into CASSEAPGTGRHEQYF.

The J gene is TRBJ2-7, the V gene TRBV7-6, with D maybe TRBD2 (5 bases). V was cut by 1 base and J by 2 bases, with 6 bases left in between. There are 13 residues in the CDR3. Per germline, CDR1 SGHVS and CDR2 FNYEAQ. The CDR3 region is CASSLGEPYEQYF. The CDR3 nucleotides are TGTGCCAGCAGCTTAGGGGAGCCCTACGAGCAGTACTTC.

The genes are TRBV27 and TRBJ1-2; no clear D. The CDR3 has 16 residues. Germline assignment: CDR1 MNHEY and CDR2 SMNVEV (reference sequence). V lost 2 bases and J 4 bases, leaving 17 bases between the germline ends. This CDR3 reads CASSLRFVGGSYGYTF. DNA for the CDR3: TGTGCCAGCAGTTTACGGTTCGTAGGAGGGAGCTATGGCTACACCTTC.

This chain links TRBV6-5 with TRBJ2-5, with 9 positions matching TRBD2. The CDR3 loop spans 15 amino acids. Germline V gene sequence: CDR1 MNHEY, CDR2 SVGAGI. J gave up 1 base and V 6 bases, and 6 bases lay outside the gene matches. CDR3 in DNA: TGTGCCAGCAGCAGGGGGACTAGCACCCAAGAGACCCAGTACTTC. This codes for CASSRGTSTQETQYF.

The rearrangement uses TRBV2 and TRBJ2-5; no clear D. The V gene's germline CDR1 is SNHLY and CDR2 FYNNEI. V was trimmed by 5 bases and J by 4 bases, leaving 11 bases between them. The CDR3 is made up of 13 amino acids. CDR3 protein: CASSQWLSETQYF. The CDR3 region has the DNA TGTGCCAGCAGTCAATGGCTTTCAGAGACCCAGTACTTC. Supplemented by reference TRBV2 and TRBJ2-5, the full variable domain reads EPEVTQTPSHQVTQMGQEVILRCVPISNHLYFYWYRQILGQKVEFLVSFYNNEISEKSEIFDDQFSVERPDGSNFTLKIRSTKLEDSAMYFCASSQWLSETQYFGPGTRLLVL.

The V and J genes are TRBV5-6 and TRBJ2-7; 8 bases agree with TRBD1. Germline V gene data show CDR1 as SGHDT and CDR2 as YYEEEE. V gave up 4 bases and J gave up 3 bases; unmatched junction bases: 9. This CDR3 is 15 amino acids long. CDR3 in DNA: TGTGCCAGCAGCGGTCGCGGACAGGGTCACTACGAGCAGTACTTC. It translates to CASSGRGQGHYEQYF.

The chain employs TRBV6-4 and TRBJ1-4, with 10 bases lining up with TRBD1. This CDR3 spans 19 amino acids. Per germline, CDR1 MRHNA and CDR2 SNTAGT. J gave up 2 bases and V 5 bases, and 14 bases lay outside the gene matches. The chain's CDR3 is CASSKRGRQGAETNEKLFF. DNA for the CDR3: TGTGCCAGCAGTAAACGAGGGAGACAGGGGGCTGAGACTAATGAAAAACTGTTTTTT.

V usage is TRBV3-1 (or the pseudogene TRBV3-2) and J usage is TRBJ1-2; weak D call: TRBD1 (5 bases). Trimming removed 3 bases from V and 5 bases from J, with 19 bases in between. The germline CDR1 and CDR2 sequences are LGHDT and YNNKEL (reference sequence). The CDR3 extends over 16 amino acids. The CDR3, as DNA: TGTGCCAGCAGCCAGACGACTCTCTCCGGGGGATATGGCTACACCTTC. The encoded protein is CASSQTTLSGGYGYTF.

This clone was detected only a few times. The chain carries TRBV28 and TRBJ1-1; 7 bases align to TRBD1. With V trimmed by 7 bases and J by 3 bases, 5 bases remained unmatched. The CDR3 sequence is 13 residues long. CDR1 and CDR2 from the germline V gene are MDHEN and SYDVKM. The CDR3 is CASNRGYDTEAFF. As DNA, the CDR3 is TGTGCCAGCAACAGGGGATATGACACTGAAGCTTTCTTT.